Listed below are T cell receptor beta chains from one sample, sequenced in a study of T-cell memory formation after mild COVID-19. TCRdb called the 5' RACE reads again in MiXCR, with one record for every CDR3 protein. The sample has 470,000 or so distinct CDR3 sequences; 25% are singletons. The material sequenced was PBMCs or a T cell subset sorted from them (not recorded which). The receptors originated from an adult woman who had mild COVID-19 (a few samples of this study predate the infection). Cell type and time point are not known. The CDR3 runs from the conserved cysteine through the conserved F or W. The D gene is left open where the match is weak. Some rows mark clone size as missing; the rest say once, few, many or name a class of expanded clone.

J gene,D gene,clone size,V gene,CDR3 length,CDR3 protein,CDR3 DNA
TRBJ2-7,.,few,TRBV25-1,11,CASSAFYEQYF,TGTGCCAGCAGTGCTTTCTACGAGCAGTACTTC
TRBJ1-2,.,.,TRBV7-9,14,CASSLEGLRNGYTF,TGTGCCAGCAGCTTAGAGGGGCTACGGAATGGCTACACCTTC
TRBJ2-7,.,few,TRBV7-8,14,CASSLERGFDEQYF,TGTGCCAGCAGCTTAGAAAGGGGGTTCGACGAGCAGTACTTC
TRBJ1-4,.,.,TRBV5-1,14,CASSARSTNEKLFF,TGCGCCAGCAGTGCGAGATCAACTAATGAAAAACTGTTTTTT
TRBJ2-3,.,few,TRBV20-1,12,CSLGGGTDTQYF,TGCAGTCTAGGGGGGGGCACAGATACGCAGTATTTT
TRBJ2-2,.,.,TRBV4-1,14,CASSQPTVDGELFF,TGCGCCAGCAGCCAGCCTACTGTGGACGGGGAGCTGTTTTTT
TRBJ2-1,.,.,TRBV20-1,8,CGFNEQFF,TGCGGGTTCAATGAGCAGTTCTTC
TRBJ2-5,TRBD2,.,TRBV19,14,CASSMLASGEDQYF,TGTGCCAGTAGTATGTTGGCTAGCGGGGAGGACCAGTACTTC
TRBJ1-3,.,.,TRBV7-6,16,CASSLVDRTSGNTIYF,TGTGCCAGCAGCTTGGTTGACCGAACCTCTGGAAACACCATATATTTT
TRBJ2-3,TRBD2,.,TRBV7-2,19,CASSLPLASGGSFADTQYF,TGTGCCAGCAGCTTACCCCTTGCTAGCGGGGGGAGTTTTGCAGATACGCAGTATTTT
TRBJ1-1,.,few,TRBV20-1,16,CSARDRSSVLGTEAFF,TGCAGTGCTAGAGATCGGAGTTCCGTTTTGGGCACTGAAGCTTTCTTT
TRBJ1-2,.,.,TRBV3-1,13,CASSEQGPYGYTF,TGTGCCAGCAGCGAACAGGGCCCCTATGGCTACACCTTC
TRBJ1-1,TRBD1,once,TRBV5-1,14,CASSQGAEDTEAFF,TGCGCCAGCAGCCAGGGGGCTGAGGACACTGAAGCTTTCTTT
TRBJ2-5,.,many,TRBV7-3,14,CASSSMGGQETQYF,TGTGCCAGCAGCTCAATGGGGGGACAAGAGACCCAGTACTTC
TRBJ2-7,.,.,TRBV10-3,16,CAIKGTPRGDSYEQYF,TGTGCCATCAAGGGGACCCCGAGAGGGGACTCCTACGAGCAGTACTTC
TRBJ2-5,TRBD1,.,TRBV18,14,CASSPIPTGGTQYF,TGTGCCAGCTCACCCATCCCTACAGGGGGCACCCAGTACTTC
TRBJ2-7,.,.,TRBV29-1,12,CSVAGAPYEQYF,TGCAGCGTTGCAGGAGCCCCCTACGAGCAGTACTTC
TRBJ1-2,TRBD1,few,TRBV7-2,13,CASSARRGLGYTF,TGTGCCAGCAGCGCCCGCAGGGGGTTAGGCTACACCTTC